Below are 27 T cell receptor beta chains sequenced from a single sample in a study of shared T cell receptors in the human thymus. Clones were read by immunoSEQ multiplex PCR, and TCRdb kept only the in-frame ones, dropping some. The sample consists of roughly 410,000 clones, approximately 95% of them appearing once. The sequencing sample was made of thymocytes. The receptors here all came from a human donor.

The chain carries TRBV27 and TRBJ2-7, with 10 positions matching TRBD2. With V trimmed by 4 bases and J by 3 bases, 6 bases remained unmatched. CDR3 size: 15 residues. CDR1 MNHEY and CDR2 SMNVEV come from the germline V gene (reference sequence). In DNA, the CDR3 is TGTGCCAGCAGTTCACAGACTAGCGGGCTCTACGAGCAGTACTTC. Its protein is CASSSQTSGLYEQYF.

On this clone itself: One end of the junction varies from germline; a read error may be responsible. V is TRBV5-6 and J is TRBJ2-1; TRBD1 or TRBD2 may be the D gene (5 bases each). The CDR3 has 16 amino acids. Germline V CDR1 and CDR2: SGHDT, YYEEEE. The CDR3 DNA follows: TGTGCCAGCAGTTTGGTAGGGACGGGATCCTACAATGAGCAGTTCTTC. Protein sequence: CASSLVGTGSYNEQFF.

In DNA form, the CDR3 reads TGTGCCAGTAGTATTGACGGGAGCGTCCATGAGCAGTTCTTC. Translating gives CASSIDGSVHEQFF. The chain couples TRBV19 to TRBJ2-1; maybe TRBD2 (6 bases). CDR1 is LNHDA and CDR2 is SQIVND in the germline V gene (reference sequence). V was pared by 3 bases and J by 8 bases, with 14 bases between. This CDR3 region has 14 residues. Drawing the rest from reference TRBV19 and TRBJ2-1, the complete variable domain is DGGITQSPKYLFRKEGQNVTLSCEQNLNHDAMYWYRQDPGQGLRLIYYSQIVNDFQKGDIAEGYSVSREKKESFPLTVTSAQKNPTAFYLCASSIDGSVHEQFFGPGTRLTVL.

The rearrangement links TRBV28 to TRBJ1-5; D remains unclear. The germline gives CDR1 MDHEN, CDR2 SYDVKM. V was shortened by 2 bases and J by 6 bases, with 17 bases between the two germline ends. The CDR3 totals 16 residues. CDR3 bases: TGTGCCAGCAGTTTAGAAAGCCGGCCCAATTGTCAGCCCCAGCATTTT. Translation gives CASSLESRPNCQPQHF.

The V call is TRBV4-1, the J call TRBJ1-6; D gene ambiguous. The CDR3 has 14 residues. Germline V lookup: CDR1 MGHRA, CDR2 YSYEKL. Trimming shortened V by 3 bases and J by 3 bases, and 6 bases separated the two germline ends. The CDR3 loop is CASSHRSYNSPLHF. The CDR3 nucleotides read TGCGCCAGCAGCCACAGGAGCTATAATTCACCCCTCCACTTT.

V is TRBV28 and J is TRBJ2-2; TRBD2 matches 7 bases. The CDR3 is made up of 16 amino acids. V trimming: 1 base; J trimming: 3 bases; junction bases outside the gene matches: 5. Looked up from germline, CDR1 is MDHEN and CDR2 is SYDVKM. CDR3 in amino acids: CASSLYVAGDTGELFF. DNA of the CDR3: TGTGCCAGCAGTTTATATGTGGCGGGAGACACCGGGGAGCTGTTTTTT.

The chain joins TRBV9 to TRBJ2-1; 8 bases agree with TRBD2. The V gene end was trimmed by 3 bases and the J gene end by 5 bases; junction bases not matched to a gene: 10. Germline CDR1 reads SGDLS; CDR2 reads YYNGEE. The CDR3 consists of 16 residues. The CDR3 region is CASSARSGRYHNEQFF. In DNA, the CDR3 is TGTGCCAGCAGCGCGCGGAGCGGGAGATATCACAATGAGCAGTTCTTC. The complete variable domain, with remaining parts taken from reference TRBV9 and TRBJ2-1, reads DSGVTQTPKHLITATGQRVTLRCSPRSGDLSVYWYQQSLDQGLQFLIQYYNGEERAKGNILERFSAQQFPDLHSELNLSSLELGDSALYFCASSARSGRYHNEQFFGPGTRLTVL.

This clone was detected only a few times. This chain joins TRBV19 and TRBJ1-1; tentative D call: TRBD1 (5 bases). V lost 9 bases and J 6 bases, leaving 11 bases between the germline ends. CDR3 size: 11 residues. The germline V gene has CDR1 LNHDA and CDR2 SQIVND (reference sequence). For the CDR3, the DNA is TGTGCCAGCCTCCTGGGACCTGAAGCTTTCTTT. Protein: CASLLGPEAFF.

The chain uses TRBV28 and TRBJ2-1; tentative D call: TRBD2 (6 bases). Germline V gene lookup returns CDR1 MDHEN and CDR2 SYDVKM. The CDR3 totals 13 residues. The V end lost 3 bases, the J end lost 6 bases, and 9 bases lay between the germline ends. CDR3 nucleotides: TGTGCCAGCAGTTTGTCGACTAGCAATGAGCAGTTCTTC. It specifies CASSLSTSNEQFF.

The genes are TRBV27 and TRBJ1-1; weak D call: TRBD1 (5 bases). With 0 bases removed from V and 5 bases from J, the gap between germline ends came to 13 bases. CDR3 length: 15 amino acids. Germline V gene data show CDR1 as MNHEY and CDR2 as SMNVEV (reference sequence). The CDR3 bases are TGTGCCAGCAGTTTATCGGGCAGGGCTGTAACTGAAGCTTTCTTT. Its translation is CASSLSGRAVTEAFF.

The chain combines TRBV11-2 with TRBJ2-1, with 11 bases identical to TRBD2. This CDR3 spans 15 amino acids. The trim removed 2 bases at V and 8 bases at J, leaving 5 bases unmatched. From germline, CDR1 is SGHAT and CDR2 FQNNGV. The CDR3, as DNA: TGTGCCAGCAGCTTAATAGCGGGAGGGGGCGATGAGCAGTTCTTC. Translating it yields CASSLIAGGGDEQFF.

The DNA of the CDR3 is TGTGCCAGCAGCGTAGACGGACTAGCGGGAGATTACGAGCAGTACTTC. Its protein product is CASSVDGLAGDYEQYF. This chain connects TRBV9 to TRBJ2-7; 13 bases map to TRBD2. The CDR3 has 16 amino acids. Per the germline V gene, CDR1 is SGDLS and CDR2 is YYNGEE. Trimming cost V 0 bases and J 4 bases; bases outside gene matches: 4.

V is TRBV27 and J is TRBJ2-5, with TRBD1 matching over 7 bases. TRBJ2-7 explains the end of the DNA better; the J call may be wrong. Germline V gives CDR1 MNHEY, CDR2 SMNVEV (reference sequence). The CDR3 has 15 residues. CDR3 protein: CASSPLRGRYYEQYF. For the CDR3, the DNA is TGTGCCAGCAGTCCCCTAAGGGGGCGTTATTACGAGCAGTACTTC.

The rearrangement joins TRBV4-1 to TRBJ1-3; a weak D match, TRBD1 (5 bases). Germline values: CDR1 MGHRA, CDR2 YSYEKL. V was pared by 1 base and J by 2 bases, with 15 bases between. This CDR3 has 17 residues. Written as DNA, the CDR3 is TGCGCCAGCAGCCAAGTCACAGGCCGGGGCGCTGGAAACACCATATATTTT. This codes for CASSQVTGRGAGNTIYF.

The chain joins TRBV6-5 to TRBJ2-3, with D possibly matching TRBD2 (5 bases). Per germline, CDR1 MNHEY and CDR2 SVGAGI. The V gene lost 5 bases and the J gene lost 3 bases, with 15 bases spanning the gap. The CDR3 has 15 amino acids. DNA for the CDR3: TGTGCCAGCAGTCACCGGACTCCCCAGACAGATACGCAGTATTTT. Translation gives CASSHRTPQTDTQYF.

CDR3 in amino acids: CASATDPNTGELFF. The CDR3 DNA follows: TGTGCCAGCGCTACGGATCCGAACACCGGGGAGCTGTTTTTT. The J gene is TRBJ2-2, the V gene TRBV11-2; D not resolved. Germline V gives CDR1 SGHAT, CDR2 FQNNGV. Trimming shortened V by 8 bases and J by 0 bases, and 10 bases separated the two germline ends. The CDR3 covers 14 residues.

This sequence joins TRBV19 and TRBJ2-3, with 7 bases matching TRBD2. After removal of 6 bases from V and 2 bases from J, the junction contained 2 bases not matched to a gene. CDR1 LNHDA and CDR2 SQIVND come from the germline V gene (reference sequence). The CDR3 length is 13 residues. The CDR3 nucleotides read TGTGCCAGTAGCCTAGCGGACACAGATACGCAGTATTTT. This codes for CASSLADTDTQYF.

The chain employs TRBV7-2 and TRBJ2-3, with 7 bases fitting TRBD2. Germline assignment: CDR1 SGHTA and CDR2 FQGNSA. V lost 4 bases to trimming and J lost 1 base; unmatched junction nucleotides: 8. CDR3 length equals 16 residues. The DNA for the CDR3 is TGTGCCAGCAGCTCCCTAGCGGCGGGAGGCACAGATACGCAGTATTTT. Its translation is CASSSLAAGGTDTQYF. Combining the CDR3 with reference TRBV7-2 and TRBJ2-3 gives the whole variable domain GAGVSQSPSNKVTEKGKDVELRCDPISGHTALYWYRQSLGQGLEFLIYFQGNSAPDKSGLPSDRFSAERTGGSVSTLTIQRTQQEDSAVYLCASSSLAAGGTDTQYFGPGTRLTVL.

The chain carries TRBV5-6 and TRBJ1-1, with TRBD1 as a possible D gene (5 bases). Trimming shortened V by 4 bases and J by 6 bases, and 13 bases separated the two germline ends. The CDR3 covers 13 residues. Germline V gene data show CDR1 as SGHDT and CDR2 as YYEEEE. The CDR3 is CASSLARVPEAFF. The CDR3 bases are TGTGCCAGCAGCCTGGCCAGGGTTCCTGAAGCTTTCTTT.

The chain couples TRBV10-3 to TRBJ1-1, with 8 nucleotides matching TRBD1. CDR3 length equals 15 residues. The V segment lost 10 bases and the J segment 5 bases; nucleotides outside the gene matches: 15. CDR1 and CDR2 (germline): ENHRY, SYGVKD. This CDR3 reads CATYQYRTGRTEAFF. CDR3 DNA: TGTGCCACTTATCAATATCGGACAGGGCGGACTGAAGCTTTCTTT.

This sequence joins TRBV28 and TRBJ2-1, with D perhaps TRBD1 (6 bases). CDR3 length: 15 amino acids. Trimming pared 10 bases from V and 1 base from J, leaving 17 bases between. Germline V gene sequence: CDR1 MDHEN, CDR2 SYDVKM. As DNA, the CDR3 is TGTGCCACCCGCCCAAACAGGGAATCCTACAATGAGCAGTTCTTC. Its translation is CATRPNRESYNEQFF. Complete variable domain (other parts from reference TRBV28 and TRBJ2-1): DVKVTQSSRYLVKRTGEKVFLECVQDMDHENMFWYRQDPGLGLRLIYFSYDVKMKEKGDIPEGYSVSREKKERFSLILESASTNQTSMYLCATRPNRESYNEQFFGPGTRLTVL.

DNA of the CDR3: TGTGCCACCAGCAGTGATCTAGCGGTTGGGTCGGGCAATGAGCAGTTCTTC. Protein sequence: CATSSDLAVGSGNEQFF. This chain uses TRBV15 with TRBJ2-1; TRBD2 agrees at 7 bases. In germline, CDR1 is LNHNV, CDR2 YYDKDF (reference sequence). V shed 3 bases, J shed 6 bases, and the junction held 14 bases outside the gene matches. The CDR3 contains 17 residues.

V and J are TRBV10-2 and TRBJ2-4; 9 nucleotides agree with TRBD2. The CDR3 loop spans 19 amino acids. Germline V gives CDR1 WSHSY, CDR2 SAAADI. V lost 3 bases to trimming and J lost 0 bases; unmatched junction nucleotides: 12. CDR3 sequence (DNA): TGCGCCAGCAGTGATCGGCCGAACCGTAGCGGGAGAGCCAAAAACATTCAGTACTTC. The encoded protein is CASSDRPNRSGRAKNIQYF.

This clone was observed once. The chain links TRBV28 to TRBJ1-5; possible D gene TRBD1, 5 bases. Germline V CDR1 and CDR2: MDHEN, SYDVKM. The V end lost 6 bases, the J end lost 6 bases, and 18 bases lay between the germline ends. This CDR3 comprises 15 residues. CDR3 bases: TGTGCCAGCAGCACCCTTACCGGGGGTGGTCAGCCCCAGCATTTT. Protein product: CASSTLTGGGQPQHF.

This chain connects TRBV4-1 to TRBJ2-2; 8 bases align to TRBD1. V dropped 2 bases and J dropped 3; count of bases not matched to a gene: 11. Per germline, CDR1 MGHRA and CDR2 YSYEKL. The CDR3 extends over 18 amino acids. CDR3 sequence: CASSQRTSDRDDTGELFF. CDR3 nucleotide sequence: TGCGCCAGCAGCCAAAGAACCTCGGACAGGGATGACACCGGGGAGCTGTTTTTT.

The gene calls are TRBV5-1 and TRBJ2-1; 10 nucleotides line up with TRBD2. In germline, CDR1 is SGHRS, CDR2 YFSETQ. The CDR3 runs to 19 residues. Trimming removed 3 bases from V and 9 bases from J; junction bases left unmatched: 21. The CDR3 spells CASSWPGLARSRGSGEQFF. CDR3 nucleotide sequence: TGCGCCAGCAGCTGGCCGGGACTAGCGCGATCACGAGGATCTGGTGAGCAGTTCTTC.

This chain uses TRBV10-3 with TRBJ2-1, with TRBD2 identical over 10 bases. Germline V lookup: CDR1 ENHRY, CDR2 SYGVKD. Trimming took 0 bases from V and 15 from J; bases not matched to a gene: 8. The CDR3 spans 14 residues. This CDR3 reads CAISESSGRAGAFF. CDR3 bases: TGTGCCATCAGTGAGTCAAGCGGGAGGGCCGGGGCGTTCTTC.